This T cell receptor beta chain derives from a study of early T cells in non-severe SARS-CoV-2 infection. From the 5' RACE reads, TCRdb called clonotypes with MiXCR, one entry per CDR3 protein. In the table there are about 36,000 distinct CDR3 sequences, approximately 6.6% of which are singletons. This CDR3 region has 12 residues. In germline, CDR1 is SGHRS, CDR2 YFSETQ. The V gene lost 4 bases and the J gene lost 9 bases, with 11 bases spanning the gap. Sequencing was performed on whole blood, taken at baseline. V gene TRBV5-1 combines with J gene TRBJ2-1; no clear D. The sequence derives from an adult who was a healthcare worker with PCR-confirmed SARS-CoV-2 infection or an uninfected control (not recorded which). The CDR3 DNA reads TGCGCCAGCAGCCCCGAGAACGTTGAGCAGTTCTTC. Translated: CASSPENVEQFF.